This T cell receptor beta chain derives from a study of human T cells and chemical hapten exposure. Study details: Across samples, TCR yields varied, mostly owing to small differences in pooled library volumes.

Whole-study results and caveats: High-frequency TCRs, those above 1 in 1000, stayed the same after DPC sensitization.

This clonotype was detected ten times or more. Antigen: not known. This CDR3 spans 14 amino acids. Deletions cut 0 bases from V and 4 bases from J, with 9 bases between. Germline CDR1 reads LGHNA; CDR2 reads YSLEER. The sample's time point: patch test 1, 2 weeks after DPC sensitization. Treatment reported: therapeutic diphenylcyclopropenone sensitization with weekly scalp DPC. Blood collection took place prior to placing each patch test. Each CDR3 protein is one row after TCRdb ran MiXCR on the RACE reads. This table has roughly 160,000 distinct CDR3 sequences, 14% appearing once. V gene TRBV4-3 combines with J gene TRBJ1-2; D is undetermined. Sample: whole blood, taken in connection with sensitization to the hapten diphenylcyclopropenone (DPC). This TCR came from a woman aged 25 to 39 with alopecia areata. Some clones in this sample may be carry-over from other donors' samples. The CDR3 loop is CASSQDEWGYGYTF. The CDR3 region has the DNA TGCGCCAGCAGCCAAGATGAATGGGGCTATGGCTACACCTTC.